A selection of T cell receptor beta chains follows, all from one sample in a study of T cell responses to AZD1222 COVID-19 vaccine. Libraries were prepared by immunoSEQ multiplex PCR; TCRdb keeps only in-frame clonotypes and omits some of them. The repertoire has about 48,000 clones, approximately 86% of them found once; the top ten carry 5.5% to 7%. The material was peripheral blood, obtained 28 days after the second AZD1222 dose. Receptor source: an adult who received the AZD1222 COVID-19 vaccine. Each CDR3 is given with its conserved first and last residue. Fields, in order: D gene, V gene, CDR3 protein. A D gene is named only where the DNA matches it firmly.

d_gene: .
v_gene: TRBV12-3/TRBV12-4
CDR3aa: CASSLGGTYEQYF

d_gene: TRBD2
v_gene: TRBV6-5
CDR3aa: CASSYASGETQYF

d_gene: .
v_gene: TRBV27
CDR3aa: CARGAGAGTEAFF

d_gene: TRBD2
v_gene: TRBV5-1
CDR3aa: CASSLAGGSTDTQYF

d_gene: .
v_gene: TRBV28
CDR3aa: CASWGRGFSGNTIYF

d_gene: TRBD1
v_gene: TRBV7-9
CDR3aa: CASSIGDRTTNEKLFF

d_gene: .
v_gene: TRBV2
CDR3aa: CASSAEGGEKLFF

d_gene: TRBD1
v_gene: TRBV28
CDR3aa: CASSSGQGVTEAFF

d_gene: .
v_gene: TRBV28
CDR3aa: CASSAGDTDTQYF

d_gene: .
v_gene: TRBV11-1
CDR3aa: CASSSSDSSGNTIYF

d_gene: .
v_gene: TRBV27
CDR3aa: CASTRALSTDTQYF

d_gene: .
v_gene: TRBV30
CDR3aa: CAWRPKQGSGTGEQFF

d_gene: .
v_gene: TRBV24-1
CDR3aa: CATSDFRDPLYPHEQFF

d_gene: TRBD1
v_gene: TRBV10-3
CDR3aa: CAISPAGQNYGYTF

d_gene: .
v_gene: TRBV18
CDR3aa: CASSPQSLNTEAFF

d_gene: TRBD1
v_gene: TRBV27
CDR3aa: CASSNRGDNQPQHF

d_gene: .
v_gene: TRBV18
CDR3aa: CASSPRSDGVQETQYF

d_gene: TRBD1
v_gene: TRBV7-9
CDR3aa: CASSLGTGDHEQYF

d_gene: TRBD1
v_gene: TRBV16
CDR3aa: CASSQSTGAGNEQFF

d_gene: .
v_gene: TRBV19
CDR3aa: CASSSTGNTEAFF